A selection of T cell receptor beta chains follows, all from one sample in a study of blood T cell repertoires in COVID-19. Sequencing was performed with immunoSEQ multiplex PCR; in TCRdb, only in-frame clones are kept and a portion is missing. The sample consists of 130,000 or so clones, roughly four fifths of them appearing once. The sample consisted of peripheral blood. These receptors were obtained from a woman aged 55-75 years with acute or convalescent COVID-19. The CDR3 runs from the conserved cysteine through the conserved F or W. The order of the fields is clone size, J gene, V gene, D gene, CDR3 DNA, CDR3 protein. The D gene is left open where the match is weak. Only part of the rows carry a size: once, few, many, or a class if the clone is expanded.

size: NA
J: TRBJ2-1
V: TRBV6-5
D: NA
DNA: TGTGCCAGCAGGAGAGGAGTAACTCAGTTCTTC
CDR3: CASRRGVTQFF

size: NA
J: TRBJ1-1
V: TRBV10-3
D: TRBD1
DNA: TGTGCCTCGGTTCCGGGACAGCTGAACACTGAAGCTTTCTTT
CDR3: CASVPGQLNTEAFF

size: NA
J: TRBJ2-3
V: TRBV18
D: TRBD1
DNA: TGTGCCAGCTCACCGGCCAACAGGGGGTCACGAACAGATACGCAGTATTTT
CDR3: CASSPANRGSRTDTQYF

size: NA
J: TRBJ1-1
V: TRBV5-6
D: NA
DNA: TGTGCCAGCAGTCGTACAGGAGCAGGGACTGAAGCTTTCTTT
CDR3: CASSRTGAGTEAFF

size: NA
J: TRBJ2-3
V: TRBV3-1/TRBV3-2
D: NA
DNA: TGTGCCAGCAGCCAAGATATAGATACGCAGTATTTT
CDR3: CASSQDIDTQYF

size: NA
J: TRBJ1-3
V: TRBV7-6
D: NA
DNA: TGTGCCAGCAGCTTGGGAGGGGTGCACTCTGGAAACACCATATATTTT
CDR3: CASSLGGVHSGNTIYF

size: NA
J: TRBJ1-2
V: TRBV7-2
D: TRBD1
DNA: TGTGCCAGCAGCTCGGGACAGGGCCCTAACTATGGCTACACCTTC
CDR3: CASSSGQGPNYGYTF

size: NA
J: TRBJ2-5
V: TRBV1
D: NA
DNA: TGCACCAGCAGCCCGGGGGGGGCCCAGTACTTC
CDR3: CTSSPGGAQYF

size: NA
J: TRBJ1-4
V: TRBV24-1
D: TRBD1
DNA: TGTGCCACCGCGGGACAGGGGTCTGAAAAACTGTTTTTT
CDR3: CATAGQGSEKLFF

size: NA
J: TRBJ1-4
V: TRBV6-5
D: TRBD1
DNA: TGTGCCAGCAGTTTTGGACAGGGGAAGGAAAAACTGTTTTTT
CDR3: CASSFGQGKEKLFF

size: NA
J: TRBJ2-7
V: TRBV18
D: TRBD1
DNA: TGTGCCAGCTCTTCCCTTGGACAGGGGGCCGAGCAGTACTTC
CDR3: CASSSLGQGAEQYF

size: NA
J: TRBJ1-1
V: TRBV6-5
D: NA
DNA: TGTGCCAGCAGTTACCTCCGGGGTCAAGGGAACACTGAAGCTTTCTTT
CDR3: CASSYLRGQGNTEAFF

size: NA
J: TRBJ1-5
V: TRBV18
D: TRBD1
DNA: TGTGCCAGCTCAGAGGACAGGGTCAGTCAGCCCCAGCATTTT
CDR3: CASSEDRVSQPQHF

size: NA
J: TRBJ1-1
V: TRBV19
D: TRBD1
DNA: TGTGCCAGTACCGACCCCGGGACAGGGGTTTTCTTT
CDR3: CASTDPGTGVFF

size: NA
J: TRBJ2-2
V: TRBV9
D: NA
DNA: TGTGCCAGCAGCCCACCTGGGGCGCAGGAAACCGGGGAGCTGTTTTTT
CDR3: CASSPPGAQETGELFF

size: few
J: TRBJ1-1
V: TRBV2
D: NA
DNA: TGTGCCAGTACCCCCGGTGTAGTAGCTTTCTTT
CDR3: CASTPGVVAFF

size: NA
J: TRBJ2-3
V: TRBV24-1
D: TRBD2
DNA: TGTGCCACCAGTGCTCTTAAGGGAGCGGGGGGCACAGATACGCAGTATTTT
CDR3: CATSALKGAGGTDTQYF

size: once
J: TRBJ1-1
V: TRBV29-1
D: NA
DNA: TGCAGCGTTTCAAACACTGAAGCTTTCTTT
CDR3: CSVSNTEAFF

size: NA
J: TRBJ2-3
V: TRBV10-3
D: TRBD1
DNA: TGTGCCATCAGTGGGACAGGGAAGAGAGATACGCAGTATTTT
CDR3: CAISGTGKRDTQYF

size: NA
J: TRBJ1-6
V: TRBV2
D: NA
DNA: TGTGCCAGCAGGTCATCGGGAGCAGGTCCTTCACCCCTCCACTTT
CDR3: CASRSSGAGPSPLHF

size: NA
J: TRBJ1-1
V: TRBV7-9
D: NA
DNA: TGTGCCAGCAGCCCCTCTACAGTGAACACTGAAGCTTTCTTT
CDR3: CASSPSTVNTEAFF

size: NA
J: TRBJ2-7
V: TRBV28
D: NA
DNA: TGTGCCAGCAGTCCGGCAGATGAGGGTTTCGGGCAGTACTTC
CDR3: CASSPADEGFGQYF

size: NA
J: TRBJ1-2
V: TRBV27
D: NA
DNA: TGTGCCAGCAGTTTATCGGGCCTATCTAACTATGGCTACACCTTC
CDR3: CASSLSGLSNYGYTF

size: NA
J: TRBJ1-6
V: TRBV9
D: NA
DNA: TGTGCCAGCGCATCGGGTGATTCACCCCTCCACTTT
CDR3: CASASGDSPLHF

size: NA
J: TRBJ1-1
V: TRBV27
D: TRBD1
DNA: TGTGCCAGCAGTGCCATGGACAGGGCACGGGGCACTGAAGCTTTCTTT
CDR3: CASSAMDRARGTEAFF

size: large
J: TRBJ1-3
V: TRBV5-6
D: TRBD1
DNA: TGTGCCAGCAGCTTGCAGGGGGCAGGGATCTCTGGAAACACCATATATTTT
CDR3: CASSLQGAGISGNTIYF

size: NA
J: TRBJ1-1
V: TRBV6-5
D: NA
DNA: TGTGCCAGCTTTCCAGAAATATACACTGAAGCTTTCTTT
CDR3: CASFPEIYTEAFF

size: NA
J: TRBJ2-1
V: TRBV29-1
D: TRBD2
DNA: TGCAGCGTTGGGGGACTAGCGGGGGTACATGAGCAGTTCTTC
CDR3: CSVGGLAGVHEQFF

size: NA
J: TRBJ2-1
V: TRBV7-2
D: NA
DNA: TGTGCCAGCAGCTTAGAACAGCTCGTTTCTGGGGAGCAGTTCTTC
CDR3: CASSLEQLVSGEQFF

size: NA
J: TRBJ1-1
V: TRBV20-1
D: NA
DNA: TGCAGTGCTGTCCCTTACCTAGAAGCTTTCTTT
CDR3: CSAVPYLEAFF

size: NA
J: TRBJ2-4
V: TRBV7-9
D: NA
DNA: TGTGCCAGCAGTAATTCAGGGAGGGGGGCCAAAAACATTCAGTACTTC
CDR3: CASSNSGRGAKNIQYF

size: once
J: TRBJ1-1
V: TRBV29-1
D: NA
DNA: TGCAGCGTTGAAGATCTCTGGCGGAGTGAAGCTTTCTTT
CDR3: CSVEDLWRSEAFF

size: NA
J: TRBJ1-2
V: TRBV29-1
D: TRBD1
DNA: TGCAGCGTTGAAGGGCAACAGGGGGTTAACTATGGCTACACCTTC
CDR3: CSVEGQQGVNYGYTF

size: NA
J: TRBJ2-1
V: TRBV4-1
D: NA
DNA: TGCGCCAGCAGCCAAGATCGGGTTTACAATGAGCAGTTCTTC
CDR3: CASSQDRVYNEQFF

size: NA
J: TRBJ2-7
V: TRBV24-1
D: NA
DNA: TGTGCCACCAGTCCGGGGAACTCCTACGAGCAGTACTTC
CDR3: CATSPGNSYEQYF

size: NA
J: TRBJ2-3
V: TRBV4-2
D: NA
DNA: TGTGCCAGCAGCTACGGACACACAGATACGCAGTATTTT
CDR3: CASSYGHTDTQYF

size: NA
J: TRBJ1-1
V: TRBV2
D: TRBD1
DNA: TGTGCCAGCAGTCGACAGGGGATGAACACTGAAGCTTTCTTT
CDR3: CASSRQGMNTEAFF

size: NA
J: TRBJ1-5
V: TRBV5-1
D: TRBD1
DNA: TGCGCCAGCATCTCACCCAGTAAGACAGGGGTCTCGGGCAATCAGCCCCAGCATTTT
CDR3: CASISPSKTGVSGNQPQHF

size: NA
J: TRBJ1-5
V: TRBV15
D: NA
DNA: TGTGCCACCAGCAGAGGACAGAGTAAGGTTCAGCCCCAGCATTTT
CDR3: CATSRGQSKVQPQHF

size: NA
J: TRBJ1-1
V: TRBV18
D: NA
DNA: TGTGCCAGCTCACCACCTAACGGGGTTGAAGCTTTCTTT
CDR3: CASSPPNGVEAFF

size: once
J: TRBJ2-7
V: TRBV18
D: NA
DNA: TGTGCCAGCTCCCCGGGGGGGACAGTTTTTTACGAGCAGTACTTC
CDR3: CASSPGGTVFYEQYF

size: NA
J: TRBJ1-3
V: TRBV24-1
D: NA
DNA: TGTGCCACCAGTGACGGCGGCCACTCTGGAAACACCATATATTTT
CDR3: CATSDGGHSGNTIYF

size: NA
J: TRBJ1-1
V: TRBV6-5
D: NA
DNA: TGTGCCAGCAGTTACGGGGGCTTAGACACTGAAGCTTTCTTT
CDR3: CASSYGGLDTEAFF

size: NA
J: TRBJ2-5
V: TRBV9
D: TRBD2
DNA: TGTGCCAGCAGCGTATCTCCTAGCGGGGGACAAGAGACCCAGTACTTC
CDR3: CASSVSPSGGQETQYF

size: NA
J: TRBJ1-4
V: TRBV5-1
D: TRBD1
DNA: TGCGCCAGCAGCTGGGGGACAGCGAACAAGGGTGAAAAACTGTTTTTT
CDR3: CASSWGTANKGEKLFF

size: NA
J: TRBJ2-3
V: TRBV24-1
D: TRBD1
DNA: TGTGCCACACTAGGACAGGGGGCAGATACGCAGTATTTT
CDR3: CATLGQGADTQYF

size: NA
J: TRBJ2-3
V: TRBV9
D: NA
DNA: TGTGCCAGCAGCGTAGCCCCCAGGGGTGACGATACGCAGTATTTT
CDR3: CASSVAPRGDDTQYF

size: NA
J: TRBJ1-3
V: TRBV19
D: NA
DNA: TGTGCCAGTAGACAGATTTCTGGAAACACCATATATTTT
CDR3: CASRQISGNTIYF

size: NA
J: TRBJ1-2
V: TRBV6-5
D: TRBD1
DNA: TGTGCCAGCAGTTACTTACCAGGGGGAGGTGCGGCTGGCTACACCTTC
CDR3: CASSYLPGGGAAGYTF